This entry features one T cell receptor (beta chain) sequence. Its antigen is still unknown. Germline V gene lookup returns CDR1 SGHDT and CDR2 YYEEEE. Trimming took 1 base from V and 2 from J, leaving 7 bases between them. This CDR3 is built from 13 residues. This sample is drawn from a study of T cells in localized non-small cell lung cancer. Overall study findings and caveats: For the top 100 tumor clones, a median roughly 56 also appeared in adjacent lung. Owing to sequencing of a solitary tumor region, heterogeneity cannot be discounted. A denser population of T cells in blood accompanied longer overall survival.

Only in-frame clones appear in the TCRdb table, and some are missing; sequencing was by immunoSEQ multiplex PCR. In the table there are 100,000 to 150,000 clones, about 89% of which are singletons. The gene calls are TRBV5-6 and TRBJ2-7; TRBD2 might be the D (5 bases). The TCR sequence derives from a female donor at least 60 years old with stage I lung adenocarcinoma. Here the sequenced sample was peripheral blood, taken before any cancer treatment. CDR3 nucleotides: TGTGCCAGCAGCTTGATCGGGACCTACGAGCAGTACTTC. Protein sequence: CASSLIGTYEQYF.